These 9 T cell receptor beta chains originate from one sample sequenced in a study of blood T cell repertoires in COVID-19. TCRdb's table, derived via immunoSEQ multiplex PCR, lists solely in-frame clones and lacks some. The repertoire includes under 300,000 clones, 85% to 90% of them detected once, and roughly 2% sits in the top ten. Sequencing was performed on PBMCs or T cells enriched from blood (not recorded which). These receptors all stem from a woman aged 55-70 years in a cohort exposed to, infected with or recovered from COVID-19 (not recorded which).

This chain links TRBV6-5 with TRBJ2-7; 10 positions match TRBD1. V shed 6 bases, J shed 5 bases, and the junction held 7 bases outside the gene matches. The CDR3 runs 14 residues. Germline V gives CDR1 MNHEY, CDR2 SVGAGI. CDR3 amino acids: CASSRAGTGDEQYF. CDR3 nucleotide sequence: TGTGCCAGCAGCCGCGCCGGGACAGGGGACGAGCAGTACTTC.

CDR3 residues: CASSPLLAGRNEQFF. CDR3 coding DNA: TGTGCCAGCTCACCATTACTAGCGGGAAGAAATGAGCAGTTCTTC. V is TRBV18 and J is TRBJ2-1; 10 bases line up with TRBD2. CDR3 length: 15 residues. V was pared by 2 bases and J by 7 bases, with 5 bases of the junction left unmatched. Germline-derived CDR1 and CDR2 are KGHSH and LQKENI. The complete variable domain, with remaining parts taken from reference TRBV18 and TRBJ2-1, reads NAGVMQNPRHLVRRRGQEARLRCSPMKGHSHVYWYRQLPEEGLKFMVYLQKENIIDESGMPKERFSAEFPKEGPSILRIQQVVRGDSAAYFCASSPLLAGRNEQFFGPGTRLTVL.

V gene TRBV28 combines with J gene TRBJ2-1, with 8 nucleotides matching TRBD1. The germline gives CDR1 MDHEN, CDR2 SYDVKM. Losses at the gene ends were 2 bases for V and 9 bases for J; bases not matched to a gene: 6. The CDR3 is 14 amino acids. The CDR3 nucleotides read TGTGCCAGCAGTTTAGGACAGGGTTTAGGTGAGCAGTTCTTC. Encoded protein: CASSLGQGLGEQFF.

The chain carries TRBV3-1 (or the pseudogene TRBV3-2) and TRBJ2-5; D may be TRBD1 (5 bases). There are 16 residues in the CDR3. CDR1 LGHDT and CDR2 YNNKEL come from the germline V gene (reference sequence). V was cut by 2 bases and J by 1 base, with 14 bases left in between. DNA for the CDR3: TGTGCCAGCAGCCAATTTTCCCCAGGGTTCCAAGAGACCCAGTACTTC. Protein sequence: CASSQFSPGFQETQYF.

The CDR3 spells CASRGRGRATNEKLFF. In DNA, the CDR3 is TGTGCCAGTAGGGGCAGGGGGAGAGCAACTAATGAAAAACTGTTTTTT. The V gene is TRBV19, the J gene TRBJ1-4; 7 bases match TRBD1. This CDR3 is built from 16 residues. In germline, CDR1 is LNHDA, CDR2 SQIVND (reference sequence). J lost 0 bases, V lost 6 bases, and 7 bases had no gene match.

The rearrangement uses TRBV13 and TRBJ2-1; TRBD1 is a possible D gene (5 bases). V was clipped by 4 bases and J by 9 bases, with 10 bases between them. Germline V gene data show CDR1 as PRHDT and CDR2 as FYEKMQ (reference sequence). The CDR3 totals 12 residues. The CDR3 DNA sequence: TGTGCCAGCAGCTACAATAGGGGTGAGCAGTTCTTC. Its translation is CASSYNRGEQFF.

This chain connects TRBV29-1 to TRBJ2-1; 8 bases are shared with TRBD2. The CDR3 extends over 16 amino acids. Germline V gives CDR1 SQVTM, CDR2 ANQGSEA. With V trimmed by 3 bases and J by 5 bases, 12 bases remained unmatched. For the CDR3, the DNA is TGCAGCGTTGACGGAGTCGAGCGGGAGCTCGACAATGAGCAGTTCTTC. Translating gives CSVDGVERELDNEQFF.

The chain carries TRBV3-1 (or the pseudogene TRBV3-2) and TRBJ1-2; D not certain. V was cut by 1 base and J by 1 base, with 10 bases left in between. The germline V gene encodes CDR1 LGHDT and CDR2 YNNKEL (reference sequence). This CDR3 is built from 15 residues. The CDR3 nucleotides read TGTGCCAGCAGCCAAGCGGCGGTGGGTAACTATGGCTACACCTTC. Encoded protein: CASSQAAVGNYGYTF.

The chain has TRBV18 and TRBJ2-5, with TRBD2 as a possible D gene (5 bases). This CDR3 contains 14 residues. Germline-derived CDR1 and CDR2 are KGHSH and LQKENI. V was trimmed by 0 bases and J by 1 base, leaving 6 bases between them. CDR3 protein: CASSPPGSQETQYF. DNA of the CDR3: TGTGCCAGCTCACCACCGGGGAGCCAAGAGACCCAGTACTTC.